This T cell receptor (beta chain) was sequenced in a study of radiation and T cells in renal cell carcinoma. Study-wide context: Nephrectomy followed 15 Gy stereotactic body radiation by 4 weeks.

Data came from immunoSEQ multiplex PCR; TCRdb stores just in-frame clones and leaves some out. Of about 140,000 clones listed, less than 85% are singletons. This sample's time point: baseline pretreatment blood. Treatment denoted: 15 Gy SBRT to primary tumor, nephrectomy 4 weeks later. The material was blood, obtained from a patient whose treatment included radiotherapy and nephrectomy. The sequence was obtained from a woman in her fifties or sixties with renal cell carcinoma.

The CDR3 DNA follows: TGTGCCATCAGTGAGGGACTAGCGGGAGAATTCTTC. Protein product: CAISEGLAGEFF. J is TRBJ2-1 and V is TRBV10-3; TRBD2 matches at 13 bases. The CDR3 totals 12 residues. CDR1 and CDR2 from the germline V gene are ENHRY and SYGVKD. V was clipped by 2 bases and J by 16 bases; unmatched bases: 2.